The 25 T cell receptor beta chains below were found in one sample sequenced in a study of cytomegalovirus exposure and HLA in healthy donors. PCR employed 60 Vbeta and 13 Jbeta primers. TCRdb's copy holds only in-frame clones and misses some; the assay was immunoSEQ multiplex PCR. Its listing shows approximately 58,000 clones. Sample: PBMCs. All receptors derive from a woman aged 50 to 60 in good health and CMV-seropositive.

The rearrangement uses TRBV15 and TRBJ2-1, with 7 positions matching TRBD2. The CDR3 covers 16 residues. Germline V gives CDR1 LNHNV, CDR2 YYDKDF (reference sequence). V lost 0 bases to trimming and J lost 9 bases; unmatched junction nucleotides: 11. The CDR3 nucleotides read TGTGCCACCAGCAGAGATAGGGCGGGAGCGTCTCGTGAGCAGTTCTTC. Translation: CATSRDRAGASREQFF. Full variable domain (remainder filled in from reference TRBV15 and TRBJ2-1): DAMVIQNPRYQVTQFGKPVTLSCSQTLNHNVMYWYQQKSSQAPKLLFHYYDKDFNNEADTPDNFQSRRPNTSFCFLDIRSPGLGDTAMYLCATSRDRAGASREQFFGPGTRLTVL.

The chain combines TRBV6-5 with TRBJ2-1; 8 bases are shared with TRBD1. V was clipped by 6 bases and J by 8 bases; unmatched bases: 12. Per the germline V gene, CDR1 is MNHEY and CDR2 is SVGAGI. The CDR3 runs 15 residues. CDR3: CASRAGQGKWHEQFF. The CDR3 coding sequence is TGTGCCAGCAGGGCCGGACAGGGAAAGTGGCATGAGCAGTTCTTC.

V gene TRBV5-5 combines with J gene TRBJ2-7, with D uncertain. The germline V gene encodes CDR1 SGHKS and CDR2 YYEKEE (reference sequence). With 4 bases removed from V and 1 base from J, the gap between germline ends came to 9 bases. This CDR3 is 13 amino acids long. CDR3 nucleotide sequence: TGTGCCAGCAGCCTCGACATTTCCTACGAGCAGTACTTC. Translation: CASSLDISYEQYF.

DNA for the CDR3: TGTGCCAGCAGCCTTACGGGACAGGCTAATGAAAAACTGTTTTTT. Its translation is CASSLTGQANEKLFF. This sequence joins TRBV7-9 and TRBJ1-4, with TRBD1 identical over 8 bases. This CDR3 comprises 15 residues. V lost 5 bases, J lost 3 bases, and 5 bases stayed unmatched. The germline CDR1 and CDR2 sequences are SEHNR and FQNEAQ (reference sequence).

CDR3 in amino acids: CASSSSGASYEQYF. The DNA of the CDR3 is TGTGCCAGCAGTTCTAGCGGGGCCTCCTACGAGCAGTACTTC. The genes are TRBV28 and TRBJ2-5; TRBD2 matches 9 bases. The closer fit of TRBJ2-7 to the DNA end suggests the J call may be wrong. Germline V gene sequence: CDR1 MDHEN, CDR2 SYDVKM. CDR3 length: 14 residues.

The J gene is TRBJ1-1, the V gene TRBV6-5; no definite D call. Trimming cost V 2 bases and J 4 bases, with 11 bases left between them. Germline V CDR1 and CDR2: MNHEY, SVGAGI. The CDR3 sequence is 14 residues long. Here the CDR3 DNA reads TGTGCCAGCAGTTACCGCGGCCTGGGCACTGAAGCTTTCTTT. Translating it yields CASSYRGLGTEAFF.

The chain uses TRBV5-1 and TRBJ2-1; 14 bases fit TRBD2. The junction had 8 bases not matched to a gene; V was cut back by 4 bases and J by 8 bases. The CDR3 length is 16 residues. The germline V gene encodes CDR1 SGHRS and CDR2 YFSETQ. This CDR3 reads CASSQETSGRAYEQFF. CDR3 bases: TGCGCCAGCAGCCAAGAGACTAGCGGGAGGGCCTATGAGCAGTTCTTC.

The chain has TRBV7-8 and TRBJ2-7; 11 bases align to TRBD1. CDR1 and CDR2 from the germline V gene are SGHVS and FQNEAQ. The V segment lost 2 bases and the J segment 3 bases; nucleotides outside the gene matches: 3. The CDR3 consists of 15 residues. The CDR3 spells CASSLPGTGGYEQYF. The CDR3 DNA reads as TGTGCCAGCAGCTTACCCGGGACAGGGGGCTACGAGCAGTACTTC.

The chain is built from TRBV11-2 and TRBJ2-3; 9 bases agree with TRBD2. V lost 3 bases, J lost 1 base, and 5 bases stayed unmatched. This CDR3 region has 16 residues. Germline lookup yields CDR1 SGHAT and CDR2 FQNNGV. The CDR3 protein is CASSLLAGIRTDTQYF. The CDR3 DNA reads as TGTGCCAGCAGCTTGCTAGCGGGGATTCGCACAGATACGCAGTATTTT.

This chain uses TRBV30 with TRBJ1-5; D not certain. The V and J ends lost 1 base and 5 bases respectively, with 6 bases between them. The length of the CDR3 is 12 residues. Germline-derived CDR1 and CDR2 are GTSNPN and SVGIG (reference sequence). As DNA, the CDR3 is TGTGCCTGGAGTGACACCCATCAGCCCCAGCATTTT. This codes for CAWSDTHQPQHF.

This chain joins TRBV7-2 and TRBJ1-2; D might be TRBD1 (5 bases). The germline V gene has CDR1 SGHTA and CDR2 FQGNSA. The CDR3 has 14 residues. Trimming removed 3 bases at V and 0 bases at J, with 8 bases between. The DNA of the CDR3 is TGTGCCAGCAGCTTTGACAGAGCTAACTATGGCTACACCTTC. Encoded protein: CASSFDRANYGYTF.

On this clone itself: Relative to the germline gene, one junction end is altered; a read error may explain this. The chain combines TRBV11-3 with TRBJ2-7, with D tentatively TRBD2 (6 bases). The CDR3 totals 9 residues. Germline CDR1 and CDR2: SGHNT and YENEEA. The CDR3: CASSLVGGF. CDR3 bases: TGTGCCAGCAGCTTAGTGGGGGGCTTC.

The J gene is TRBJ2-3, the V gene TRBV6-5; 7 positions match TRBD2. With 0 bases clipped from V and 5 bases from J, the junction kept 2 bases outside the gene matches. CDR1 is MNHEY, CDR2 SVGAGI, per germline. The CDR3 has 14 amino acids. The CDR3 loop reads CASSYSGGGDTQYF. The CDR3 DNA is TGTGCCAGCAGTTACTCGGGCGGGGGAGATACGCAGTATTTT.

The chain links TRBV10-3 to TRBJ1-6; 7 positions agree with TRBD1. CDR1 is ENHRY and CDR2 is SYGVKD in the germline V gene. The junction had 12 bases not matched to a gene; V was cut back by 4 bases and J by 6 bases. This CDR3 spans 17 amino acids. As DNA, the CDR3 is TGTGCCATCAGTGCCCTACCTCCGGGACAGAGTAATTCACCCCTCCACTTT. Protein sequence: CAISALPPGQSNSPLHF.

V usage is TRBV5-4 and J usage is TRBJ2-3, with 11 nucleotides matching TRBD1. The CDR3 has 16 amino acids. J was trimmed by 2 bases and V by 4 bases; bases with no gene match: 6. Germline assignment: CDR1 SGHNT and CDR2 YYREEE (reference sequence). DNA for the CDR3: TGTGCCAGCAGCAAGGGACAGGGGGGGTACACAGATACGCAGTATTTT. It codes for CASSKGQGGYTDTQYF.

The chain joins TRBV28 to TRBJ1-2, with unresolved D. V shed 5 bases and J shed 8 bases, with 15 bases lying between them. Germline loops: CDR1 MDHEN, CDR2 SYDVKM. The CDR3 runs 13 residues. The CDR3 protein is CASSLPERGGYTF. The CDR3 DNA reads TGTGCCAGCAGTCTCCCCGAGCGTGGAGGCTACACCTTC.

V gene TRBV28 combines with J gene TRBJ2-7; D ambiguous. The germline V gene has CDR1 MDHEN and CDR2 SYDVKM. V gave up 2 bases and J gave up 2 bases, with 4 bases separating them. The CDR3 covers 12 residues. Written as DNA, the CDR3 is TGTGCCAGCAGTTTACTTACCTACGAGCAGTACTTC. It encodes CASSLLTYEQYF.

The chain couples TRBV7-2 to TRBJ1-3; a weak D match, TRBD1 (6 bases). V lost 3 bases and J 0 bases, leaving 15 bases between the germline ends. Germline V gives CDR1 SGHTA, CDR2 FQGNSA. The CDR3 spans 17 residues. The CDR3 sequence is CASSFSGGQSSGNTIYF. The CDR3 coding sequence is TGTGCCAGCAGCTTCTCGGGGGGCCAGAGCTCTGGAAACACCATATATTTT.

V and J are TRBV30 and TRBJ2-2, with 10 bases that match TRBD2. Germline V lookup: CDR1 GTSNPN, CDR2 SVGIG (reference sequence). This CDR3 spans 15 amino acids. Unmatched junction bases numbered 9, after V lost 4 bases and J lost 7 bases. The CDR3 bases are TGTGCCTGGACTAGCGGGAGAAAGTTGGACGGGGAGCTGTTTTTT. Translated, it gives CAWTSGRKLDGELFF.

Worth noting for this clone: At the DNA level, this CDR3 is encoded by other sequences in the same sample as well. This rearrangement joins TRBV5-1 to TRBJ2-7; D is perhaps TRBD2 (5 bases). Germline V CDR1 and CDR2: SGHRS, YFSETQ. The CDR3 has 15 amino acids. Trimming left V 0 bases short and J 0 bases short, with 10 bases between. The DNA for the CDR3 is TGCGCCAGCAGCTTGGATGGACTTAGCTCCTACGAGCAGTACTTC. It yields the protein CASSLDGLSSYEQYF.

V is TRBV5-1 and J is TRBJ2-5; 9 bases match TRBD1. V shed 0 bases, J shed 4 bases, and the junction held 1 base outside the gene matches. Looked up from germline, CDR1 is SGHRS and CDR2 is YFSETQ. This CDR3 is 14 amino acids long. The CDR3 coding sequence is TGCGCCAGCAGCTTGGGGGACAGGGTAGAGACCCAGTACTTC. This codes for CASSLGDRVETQYF.

The rearrangement joins TRBV5-4 to TRBJ2-4; 7 bases align to TRBD1. Trimming cost V 4 bases and J 3 bases; bases outside gene matches: 10. Germline values: CDR1 SGHNT, CDR2 YYREEE (reference sequence). This CDR3 contains 16 residues. The CDR3 region is CASSPRDSAGKNIQYF. CDR3 coding DNA: TGTGCCAGCAGCCCAAGGGACAGCGCAGGCAAAAACATTCAGTACTTC.

The rearrangement links TRBV7-9 to TRBJ2-2, with D possibly being TRBD2 (6 bases). V shed 1 base and J shed 5 bases, with 8 bases lying between them. Per the germline V gene, CDR1 is SEHNR and CDR2 is FQNEAQ (reference sequence). This CDR3 is 14 amino acids long. The chain's CDR3 is CASSLGRETGELFF. DNA of the CDR3: TGTGCCAGCAGCTTAGGTCGGGAGACCGGGGAGCTGTTTTTT.

The chain recombines TRBV11-2 with TRBJ1-1, with 7 nucleotides matching TRBD1. The germline gives CDR1 SGHAT, CDR2 FQNNGV. V dropped 3 bases and J dropped 0; count of bases not matched to a gene: 7. The CDR3 has 16 amino acids. The DNA for the CDR3 is TGTGCCAGCAGCTTCTATCCACAGGGGATGAACACTGAAGCTTTCTTT. It yields the protein CASSFYPQGMNTEAFF.

Details on this clone: Additional DNA sequences in this sample encode the identical CDR3. V and J are TRBV10-3 and TRBJ2-7; 10 positions match TRBD1. J gave up 1 base and V 3 bases, and 3 bases lay outside the gene matches. Germline V gene data show CDR1 as ENHRY and CDR2 as SYGVKD. This CDR3 region has 15 residues. The CDR3 DNA follows: TGTGCCATCAGTGAACCGGGACAGGGGTCCTACGAGCAGTACTTC. Amino acid sequence: CAISEPGQGSYEQYF.